Presented here are 22 T cell receptor beta chains from one specimen sequenced in a study of T cell changes during pregnancy in multiple sclerosis. Using immunoSEQ multiplex PCR, the repertoire was profiled, and TCRdb retains in-frame clones only, with some absent. The sample includes about 50,000 clones, about nine tenths of them seen just once. Source: CD4+ T cells from peripheral blood mononuclear cells, taken after pregnancy. Receptors originate from a female donor in good health, enrolled as a control in a pregnancy study.

V and J are TRBV6-5 and TRBJ1-2, with 9 bases that match TRBD1. The CDR3 has 14 residues. Germline V gene sequence: CDR1 MNHEY, CDR2 SVGAGI. Trimming cost V 5 bases and J 4 bases; bases outside gene matches: 5. The CDR3 bases are TGTGCCAGCAGTCAACAGGGGGCCCCCTATGGCTACACCTTC. Protein product: CASSQQGAPYGYTF.

The genes are TRBV7-9 and TRBJ1-2, with TRBD1 matching 9 bases. The trim removed 2 bases at V and 7 bases at J, leaving 11 bases unmatched. CDR3 length: 16 residues. Germline CDR1 and CDR2: SEHNR and FQNEAQ (reference sequence). CDR3 sequence: CASSLTNSGTGIGYTF. CDR3 DNA sequence: TGTGCCAGCAGCTTAACAAATTCCGGGACAGGGATTGGCTACACCTTC.

The gene calls are TRBV7-9 and TRBJ2-7; the match to TRBD1 covers 9 bases. This CDR3 has 15 amino acids. V was clipped by 0 bases and J by 7 bases; unmatched bases: 7. Looked up from germline, CDR1 is SEHNR and CDR2 is FQNEAQ (reference sequence). The CDR3 bases are TGTGCCAGCAGCTTAGCGACAGGGGGGGTTCGGGAGCAGTACTTC. This codes for CASSLATGGVREQYF.

The rearrangement joins TRBV18 to TRBJ2-3, with 9 positions matching TRBD1. Germline assignment: CDR1 KGHSH and CDR2 LQKENI. V shed 1 base and J 0 bases; nucleotides not matched to a gene: 14. This CDR3 comprises 20 residues. The DNA for the CDR3 is TGTGCCAGCTCACCACTTTCGGGACAGGGCTGGGCCGCTAGCACAGATACGCAGTATTTT. The encoded protein is CASSPLSGQGWAASTDTQYF.

This chain joins TRBV7-8 and TRBJ1-2; D is possibly TRBD1 (6 bases). With 1 base removed from V and 6 bases from J, the gap between germline ends came to 12 bases. Germline CDR1 is SGHVS and CDR2 is FQNEAQ. The CDR3 extends over 14 amino acids. This chain's CDR3 is CASSLDPGGNGYTF. In DNA, the CDR3 is TGTGCCAGCAGCTTAGATCCGGGGGGCAATGGCTACACCTTC.

This clone was detected only once. V and J are TRBV15 and TRBJ1-3, with 9 bases aligning to TRBD1. CDR1 is LNHNV and CDR2 is YYDKDF in the germline V gene (reference sequence). After removal of 3 bases from V and 6 bases from J, the junction contained 3 bases not matched to a gene. This CDR3 comprises 14 residues. CDR3 region: CATSRTGGANTIYF. As DNA, the CDR3 is TGTGCCACCAGCAGGACAGGGGGAGCAAACACCATATATTTT.

The chain has TRBV29-1 and TRBJ2-1, with TRBD2 matching over 7 bases. Germline V gene lookup returns CDR1 SQVTM and CDR2 ANQGSEA. The CDR3 totals 16 residues. The trim removed 1 base at V and 1 base at J, leaving 7 bases unmatched. CDR3 in amino acids: CSVEALLASSYNEQFF. CDR3 in DNA: TGCAGCGTTGAAGCCTTACTAGCGTCGTCCTACAATGAGCAGTTCTTC.

The sample holds one count of this clone. The chain uses TRBV6-5 and TRBJ1-1; D unresolved. V was shortened by 8 bases and J by 0 bases, with 10 bases between the two germline ends. CDR1 MNHEY and CDR2 SVGAGI come from the germline V gene. There are 13 residues in the CDR3. CDR3: CASGRTMNTEAFF. CDR3 coding DNA: TGTGCCAGCGGGAGGACCATGAACACTGAAGCTTTCTTT.

V and J are TRBV18 and TRBJ1-3; a possible D gene is TRBD1 (5 bases). Germline V gives CDR1 KGHSH, CDR2 LQKENI. V lost 1 base and J lost 0, with 13 bases in between. The CDR3 has 17 residues. CDR3 sequence: CASSPRSGGDSGNTIYF. The CDR3 nucleotides read TGTGCCAGCTCACCACGGTCGGGGGGTGACTCTGGAAACACCATATATTTT. Complete variable domain (other parts from reference TRBV18 and TRBJ1-3): NAGVMQNPRHLVRRRGQEARLRCSPMKGHSHVYWYRQLPEEGLKFMVYLQKENIIDESGMPKERFSAEFPKEGPSILRIQQVVRGDSAAYFCASSPRSGGDSGNTIYFGEGSWLTVV.

The rearrangement joins TRBV2 to TRBJ2-1; 9 nucleotides align to TRBD1. V lost 5 bases to trimming and J lost 9 bases; unmatched junction nucleotides: 14. The germline gives CDR1 SNHLY, CDR2 FYNNEI. The CDR3 covers 16 residues. CDR3 nucleotide sequence: TGTGCCAGCAGTTCAAGAGCGGGACAGGGAACCTCTGAGCAGTTCTTC. This codes for CASSSRAGQGTSEQFF.

The chain combines TRBV18 with TRBJ1-6; D gene uncertain. Germline V gives CDR1 KGHSH, CDR2 LQKENI. This CDR3 is built from 16 residues. V was trimmed by 5 bases and J by 3 bases, leaving 14 bases between them. The CDR3 region is CASSNKPGFYNSPLHF. The CDR3 bases are TGTGCCAGCTCAAATAAACCAGGTTTCTATAATTCACCCCTCCACTTT.

The CDR3 here is CAIIPRVSYEQYF. The CDR3 DNA is TGTGCCATCATACCCAGGGTTTCCTACGAGCAGTACTTC. The rearrangement joins TRBV10-3 to TRBJ2-7, with a possible D match to TRBD1 (5 bases). V dropped 7 bases and J dropped 1 base, with 11 bases sitting between them. CDR1 ENHRY and CDR2 SYGVKD come from the germline V gene. The CDR3 has 13 residues.

This clone was recorded only once. The J gene is TRBJ2-5, the V gene TRBV30; 7 positions match TRBD1. After removal of 3 bases from V and 4 bases from J, the junction contained 2 bases not matched to a gene. The germline V gene has CDR1 GTSNPN and CDR2 SVGIG (reference sequence). The CDR3 is made up of 12 amino acids. The CDR3 protein is CAWRDRPETQYF. The CDR3 bases are TGTGCCTGGAGGGACAGGCCAGAGACCCAGTACTTC.

This rearrangement joins TRBV6-5 to TRBJ1-3; 8 bases agree with TRBD1. Trimming cost V 2 bases and J 4 bases; bases outside gene matches: 7. Germline values: CDR1 MNHEY, CDR2 SVGAGI. The CDR3 spans 16 residues. CDR3 residues: CASSYDGRGQGNTIYF. CDR3 nucleotide sequence: TGTGCCAGCAGTTACGATGGCAGGGGGCAGGGAAACACCATATATTTT.

The rearrangement links TRBV5-1 to TRBJ2-1; D unclear. This CDR3 region has 14 residues. The V gene's germline CDR1 is SGHRS and CDR2 YFSETQ. Trimming took off 1 base at V and 0 bases at J, with 5 bases between the two ends. CDR3 DNA: TGCGCCAGCAGCTTGCAATCCTCCTACAATGAGCAGTTCTTC. Protein: CASSLQSSYNEQFF.

The chain combines TRBV5-6 with TRBJ1-2, with 7 bases identical to TRBD1. From germline, CDR1 is SGHDT and CDR2 YYEEEE. The CDR3 runs to 14 residues. V lost 2 bases, J lost 5 bases, and 6 bases stayed unmatched. The CDR3 spells CASSFSGTVYGYTF. The CDR3 nucleotides are TGTGCCAGCAGCTTTTCGGGGACAGTATATGGCTACACCTTC.

The genes are TRBV7-2 and TRBJ2-7; 12 bases map to TRBD2. Germline CDR1 and CDR2: SGHTA and FQGNSA. This CDR3 has 14 residues. V gave up 5 bases and J gave up 9 bases; unmatched junction bases: 8. DNA for the CDR3: TGTGCCAGCAGCCACGGACTAGCGGGATCTTCGCAGTACTTC. Its translation is CASSHGLAGSSQYF.

This sequence joins TRBV18 and TRBJ1-2; D call uncertain. Trimming shortened V by 1 base and J by 5 bases, and 8 bases separated the two germline ends. The germline CDR1 and CDR2 sequences are KGHSH and LQKENI. The CDR3 is 13 residues long. As DNA, the CDR3 is TGTGCCAGCTCACCACGAGAAGAGTATGGCTACACCTTC. Translated: CASSPREEYGYTF. The full variable domain, rest sourced from reference TRBV18 and TRBJ1-2, is NAGVMQNPRHLVRRRGQEARLRCSPMKGHSHVYWYRQLPEEGLKFMVYLQKENIIDESGMPKERFSAEFPKEGPSILRIQQVVRGDSAAYFCASSPREEYGYTFGSGTRLTVV.

This clone appeared a single time. The chain recombines TRBV4-2 with TRBJ2-6; D possibly corresponds to TRBD1 (6 bases). Germline values: CDR1 LGHNA, CDR2 YNFKEQ. Deletions cut 8 bases from V and 0 bases from J, with 17 bases between. CDR3 length equals 17 residues. This chain's CDR3 is CASETLGGSSGANVLTF. In nucleotides, the CDR3 is TGTGCCAGCGAGACTCTAGGGGGTAGCTCTGGGGCCAACGTCCTGACTTTC.

The V and J genes are TRBV30 and TRBJ1-3, with 7 bases fitting TRBD1. Germline trimming cut 3 bases from V and 2 bases from J; bases unmatched to any gene: 4. From germline, CDR1 is GTSNPN and CDR2 SVGIG (reference sequence). CDR3 size: 14 residues. CDR3 nucleotide sequence: TGTGCCTGGAGAGGGACAGCTCCTGGAAACACCATATATTTT. Its protein product is CAWRGTAPGNTIYF.

This chain connects TRBV6-6 to TRBJ2-1; 8 nucleotides match TRBD2. This CDR3 has 14 amino acids. Trimming took 2 bases from V and 10 from J; bases not matched to a gene: 7. CDR1 and CDR2 from the germline V gene are MNHNY and SVGAGI (reference sequence). The CDR3 is CASSYDAGGGEQFF. DNA for the CDR3: TGTGCCAGCAGTTACGATGCGGGGGGAGGAGAGCAGTTCTTC.

V gene TRBV2 combines with J gene TRBJ2-5; TRBD1 might be the D (6 bases). V was pared by 2 bases and J by 1 base, with 8 bases between. This CDR3 is built from 14 residues. CDR1 and CDR2 from the germline V gene are SNHLY and FYNNEI. CDR3 sequence (DNA): TGTGCCAGCAGTGAATGGACAGCCCAAGAGACCCAGTACTTC. It translates to CASSEWTAQETQYF.